This T cell receptor (beta chain) derives from a study of CD8 T cells in Susac syndrome. Study-level background: There were Susac syndrome patients who were therapy-naive at blood draw, others on corticosteroids, and others on intravenous immunoglobulin alone.

TCR beta sequences were obtained from blood CD8+ and CD4+ T cells. Turning to this clonotype: Its antigen is undetermined.

Findings and caveats of the study: An acknowledgment was made by the study that its TCR sequencing and HLA analysis involved relatively few individuals.

CDR1 and CDR2 (germline): DFQATT, SNEGSKA (reference sequence). This CDR3 has 11 residues. Trimming stripped 7 bases from V and 0 bases from J, with 7 bases between. With random hexamers, roughly 0.45 to 1 ug RNA was reverse transcribed. A multiplex approach, immunoSEQ multiplex PCR, amplified TCR beta CDR3 across 54 Vbeta and 13 Jbeta. TCRdb independently ran MiXCR on the immunoSEQ multiplex PCR reads; one entry per CDR3 protein. The repertoire consists of some 160,000 distinct CDR3 sequences, with under 95% occurring once and the leading ten covering 0.1% to 0.13%. The chain employs TRBV20-1 and TRBJ2-7; D call uncertain. The sequencing sample was made of CD4+ T cells from PBMCs. The TCR originated in a human donor with Susac syndrome. For the CDR3, the DNA is TGCAGTGTTCCGAGCTCCTACGAGCAGTACTTC. Encoded protein: CSVPSSYEQYF.